This T cell receptor beta chain originates from a study of cytomegalovirus exposure and HLA in healthy donors. The CDR3 consists of 15 residues. Germline V gene sequence: CDR1 MDHEN, CDR2 SYDVKM. V gave up 4 bases and J gave up 4 bases; unmatched junction bases: 5. Primers for the PCR totalled 60 Vbeta and 13 Jbeta. Generated by immunoSEQ multiplex PCR, the TCRdb table keeps only in-frame clones and is missing some. The sample gives 85,000 to 90,000 clones, around 64% of which show up once; around 2.3% is in the top ten. This chain uses TRBV28 with TRBJ1-2; 11 nucleotides align to TRBD1. Sample: PBMCs. The TCR originated in a man aged 25 to 40 in good health and CMV-seronegative. The CDR3 DNA reads TGTGCCAGCAGTTCTAGGACAGGGGGCCGCTATGGCTACACCTTC. Translation gives CASSSRTGGRYGYTF.